This T cell receptor (beta chain) was identified in a study of preoperative IRX-2 immunotherapy in early breast cancer. The protocol was immunoSEQ multiplex PCR, while the TCRdb copy is restricted to in-frame clones and leaves out a portion. The sample lists approximately 27,000 clones; 75% to 90% were seen once. This clone was counted only a few times. The treatment here: preoperative locoregional IRX-2 cytokine immunotherapy. Germline V gives CDR1 MDHEN, CDR2 SYDVKM. The CDR3 covers 15 residues. The V gene lost 6 bases and the J gene lost 4 bases, with 16 bases spanning the gap. The specimen was lymph node tissue, collected after IRX-2 immunotherapy. The chain employs TRBV28 and TRBJ1-5, with a possible D match to TRBD1 (5 bases). The receptor was derived from a human donor with breast cancer. The CDR3 loop is CASRSQGVQNQPQHF. CDR3 DNA sequence: TGTGCCAGCAGATCCCAGGGAGTTCAGAATCAGCCCCAGCATTTT. Drawing the rest from reference TRBV28 and TRBJ1-5, the complete variable domain is DVKVTQSSRYLVKRTGEKVFLECVQDMDHENMFWYRQDPGLGLRLIYFSYDVKMKEKGDIPEGYSVSREKKERFSLILESASTNQTSMYLCASRSQGVQNQPQHFGDGTRLSIL.